These 27 T cell receptor beta chains came from one sample sequenced in a study of T cell repertoires in cytomegalovirus infection. Their target antigens are unknown. TCRdb called the reads again in MiXCR, with one record for every CDR3 protein. The repertoire has hundreds of thousands of distinct CDR3 sequences, 30% to 40% of them found once; the top ten carry around a sixth. The material sequenced was cultured PBMCs, taken from culture after CMV antigen stimulation. The receptors derive from a human donor in good health (CMV status not recorded). Some clones in this sample may be carry-over from other donors' samples.

The J gene is TRBJ2-1, the V gene TRBV19; possibly TRBD2 for D (6 bases). V was cut by 3 bases and J by 4 bases, with 16 bases left in between. The CDR3 spans 16 residues. In germline, CDR1 is LNHDA, CDR2 SQIVND (reference sequence). CDR3 residues: CASSMGGLIPYNEQFF. CDR3 bases: TGTGCCAGTAGTATGGGGGGACTGATCCCATACAATGAGCAGTTCTTC.

In its sample, this clonotype was seen a few times. V usage is TRBV7-2 and J usage is TRBJ2-4, with 9 positions matching TRBD2. The CDR3 has 14 amino acids. Trimming at V came to 10 bases and at J to 5 bases, leaving 9 bases not matched to a gene. The V gene's germline CDR1 is SGHTA and CDR2 FQGNSA. CDR3 DNA sequence: TGTGCCACCCAGAGCGGGAGGACCCAAAACATTCAGTACTTC. Translation: CATQSGRTQNIQYF.

In this sample, this clonotype turned up a few times. This chain uses TRBV23-1 with TRBJ1-4; D gene uncertain. TRBV23-1 is assigned to the ORF class and has an uncertain function. The CDR3 is made up of 15 amino acids. Between the trimmed V and J ends, which lost 8 bases and 5 bases, there was a span of 18 bases. The DNA of the CDR3 is TGCGCCAGCGTTCCGTCGCCACAACTCAATGAAAAACTGTTTTTT. It encodes CASVPSPQLNEKLFF.

This chain uses TRBV24-1 with TRBJ2-3; no clear D. V was pared by 9 bases and J by 5 bases, with 14 bases between. Germline V gene lookup returns CDR1 KGHDR and CDR2 SFDVKD. The CDR3 runs 13 residues. The CDR3 sequence is CATGIGYGDTQYF. The CDR3, as DNA: TGTGCCACCGGCATAGGTTACGGAGATACGCAGTATTTT.

The CDR3: CASSFLKGGPKDTQYF. Written as DNA, the CDR3 is TGTGCCAGTAGTTTCCTTAAGGGGGGGCCGAAAGATACGCAGTATTTT. The V and J genes are TRBV19 and TRBJ2-3, with a possible D match to TRBD2 (7 bases). The V end was cut by 5 bases, the J end by 5 bases, with 20 bases between. The CDR3 runs 16 residues. CDR1 LNHDA and CDR2 SQIVND come from the germline V gene (reference sequence). Drawing the rest from reference TRBV19 and TRBJ2-3, the complete variable domain is DGGITQSPKYLFRKEGQNVTLSCEQNLNHDAMYWYRQDPGQGLRLIYYSQIVNDFQKGDIAEGYSVSREKKESFPLTVTSAQKNPTAFYLCASSFLKGGPKDTQYFGPGTRLTVL.

This clonotype was detected only a few times. The chain is built from TRBV7-6 and TRBJ2-7; TRBD2 matches at 7 bases. V shed 9 bases, J shed 3 bases, and the junction held 2 bases outside the gene matches. Looked up from germline, CDR1 is SGHVS and CDR2 is FNYEAQ. This CDR3 comprises 11 residues. The CDR3 loop reads CASKRGYEQYF. In DNA, the CDR3 is TGTGCCAGTAAGCGGGGCTACGAGCAGTACTTC.

This clonotype was counted between two and nine times. The rearrangement uses TRBV12-3 or TRBV12-4 and TRBJ1-2; D remains unclear. The length of the CDR3 is 12 residues. Trimming removed 7 bases at V and 6 bases at J, with 12 bases between. The CDR3 coding sequence is TGTGCCAGCACCTTCGATACGGATGGCTACACCTTC. Translating it yields CASTFDTDGYTF.

The chain joins TRBV7-9 to TRBJ2-1; no clear D gene. The V end was cut by 3 bases, the J end by 15 bases, with 18 bases between. The CDR3 totals 13 residues. CDR1 SEHNR and CDR2 FQNEAQ come from the germline V gene (reference sequence). In DNA, the CDR3 is TGTGCCAGCAGCTTCTGGGATGCACCTGACGCGTTCTTC. Translation gives CASSFWDAPDAFF.

There are a few counts of this clonotype. The chain combines TRBV7-8 with TRBJ2-7; 14 bases map to TRBD2. This CDR3 comprises 18 residues. The junction had 11 bases not matched to a gene; V was cut back by 4 bases and J by 3 bases. The V gene's germline CDR1 is SGHVS and CDR2 FQNEAQ. In DNA, the CDR3 is TGTGCCAGCAGCTGGAAGACTAGCGGGAGGGCCTGGGACTACGAGCAGTACTTC. It encodes CASSWKTSGRAWDYEQYF.

J is TRBJ2-7 and V is TRBV7-2; D might be TRBD1 (6 bases). This CDR3 has 13 residues. In germline, CDR1 is SGHTA, CDR2 FQGNSA. V lost 5 bases, J lost 4 bases, and 12 bases lay in between. CDR3 coding DNA: TGTGCCAGCAGCATAGACAGGCTATACGAGCAGTACTTC. Protein sequence: CASSIDRLYEQYF.

This clonotype has a handful of counts. The chain uses TRBV7-2 and TRBJ1-1; possibly TRBD1 for D (6 bases). The CDR3 consists of 14 residues. Trimming stripped 6 bases from V and 3 bases from J, with 14 bases between. The germline gives CDR1 SGHTA, CDR2 FQGNSA. The CDR3 is CASRRNRGDTEAFF. The CDR3 DNA is TGTGCCAGCAGAAGAAATAGGGGGGACACTGAAGCTTTCTTT.

This clonotype was detected only a few times. The rearrangement links TRBV20-1 to TRBJ1-5; TRBD1 agrees at 7 bases. The CDR3 covers 15 residues. The germline gives CDR1 DFQATT, CDR2 SNEGSKA (reference sequence). The V and J ends lost 3 bases and 0 bases, in that order; junction bases with no gene match: 5. Here the CDR3 reads CSARDRKYSNQPQHF. For the CDR3, the DNA is TGCAGTGCTAGGGACAGGAAATATAGCAATCAGCCCCAGCATTTT.

This clonotype was seen a few times. The J gene is TRBJ1-1, the V gene TRBV6-5; D is unresolved. The V end was cut by 7 bases, the J end by 6 bases, with 18 bases between. The CDR3 is 14 residues long. Germline V gives CDR1 MNHEY, CDR2 SVGAGI. DNA of the CDR3: TGTGCCAGCATGCGGGGAGGCCAAGGAGCTGAAGCTTTCTTT. The encoded protein is CASMRGGQGAEAFF.

This clonotype was seen a handful of times. V usage is TRBV28 and J usage is TRBJ2-7; D gene ambiguous. The germline V gene has CDR1 MDHEN and CDR2 SYDVKM. V was trimmed by 3 bases and J by 6 bases, leaving 9 bases between them. This CDR3 has 12 amino acids. This CDR3 is CASSFDRPEQYF. In DNA form, the CDR3 reads TGTGCCAGCAGTTTCGACCGGCCCGAGCAGTACTTC.

This clonotype was seen more than once but under ten times. This chain joins TRBV4-1 and TRBJ1-1; no reliable D call. The germline gives CDR1 MGHRA, CDR2 YSYEKL. Deletions cut 3 bases from V and 2 bases from J, with 10 bases between. This CDR3 comprises 14 residues. The CDR3 loop is CASSQSIINTEAFF. CDR3 DNA sequence: TGCGCCAGCAGCCAGTCGATAATCAACACTGAAGCTTTCTTT.

The rearrangement joins TRBV7-9 to TRBJ1-6; D gene ambiguous. This CDR3 has 17 amino acids. The germline V gene encodes CDR1 SEHNR and CDR2 FQNEAQ (reference sequence). Between the trimmed V and J ends, which lost 6 bases and 8 bases, there was a span of 23 bases. CDR3 in amino acids: CASSWTGTIPSDSPLHF. The CDR3 bases are TGTGCCAGCAGTTGGACCGGTACTATCCCTTCGGATTCACCCCTCCACTTT.

The V and J genes are TRBV11-2 and TRBJ2-1, with 9 bases that match TRBD1. Trimming cost V 5 bases and J 3 bases; bases outside gene matches: 5. Germline-derived CDR1 and CDR2 are SGHAT and FQNNGV. The CDR3 covers 15 residues. The CDR3 DNA sequence: TGTGCCAGCAGCCCCCGGACAGGGGACTACAATGAGCAGTTCTTC. Its protein is CASSPRTGDYNEQFF.

In this sample, this clonotype turned up a few times. This sequence joins TRBV10-3 and TRBJ1-1; 8 bases align to TRBD1. The germline V gene has CDR1 ENHRY and CDR2 SYGVKD. The CDR3 sequence is 18 residues long. Losses at the gene ends were 0 bases for V and 1 base for J; bases not matched to a gene: 10. The CDR3 here is CAISESTGQGERNTEAFF. In nucleotides, the CDR3 is TGTGCCATCAGTGAGTCGACCGGACAGGGTGAAAGGAACACTGAAGCTTTCTTT.

The genes are TRBV7-8 and TRBJ2-3; TRBD1 matches at 7 bases. Germline V gene data show CDR1 as SGHVS and CDR2 as FQNEAQ. V was pared by 3 bases and J by 9 bases, with 12 bases of the junction left unmatched. This CDR3 region has 15 residues. The CDR3 protein is CASSFTRGRRDTQYF. The CDR3 DNA reads as TGTGCCAGCAGCTTTACGAGGGGGCGCAGGGACACGCAGTATTTT.

The chain carries TRBV2 and TRBJ2-1; 9 bases are shared with TRBD2. Germline V lookup: CDR1 SNHLY, CDR2 FYNNEI. V lost 6 bases, J lost 2 bases, and 8 bases stayed unmatched. The length of the CDR3 is 16 residues. The CDR3 sequence is CASRQRSGGPYNEQFF. For the CDR3, the DNA is TGTGCCAGCAGACAAAGGAGCGGGGGGCCCTACAATGAGCAGTTCTTC.

This chain links TRBV11-3 with TRBJ2-1; no clear D gene. Looked up from germline, CDR1 is SGHNT and CDR2 is YENEEA. Trimming left V 1 base short and J 9 bases short, with 19 bases between. The CDR3 spans 16 residues. Here the CDR3 DNA reads TGTGCCAGCAGCTTAGGGTTGGCGTCACACATGGCTGAGCAGTTCTTC. It specifies CASSLGLASHMAEQFF.

This clonotype was seen only a few times. The genes are TRBV6-1 and TRBJ1-1; D gene ambiguous. The CDR3 runs 16 residues. From germline, CDR1 is MNHNS and CDR2 SASEGT. Between the trimmed V and J ends, which lost 6 bases and 1 base, there was a span of 18 bases. Written as DNA, the CDR3 is TGTGCCAGCAGCCCACCCCCCGTTTGGGCGAACACTGAAGCTTTCTTT. As protein: CASSPPPVWANTEAFF.

This clonotype was seen more than once but under ten times. The rearrangement links TRBV19 to TRBJ2-3; TRBD2 aligns across 7 bases. Germline V gives CDR1 LNHDA, CDR2 SQIVND (reference sequence). The CDR3 has 16 amino acids. The V and J ends lost 3 bases and 4 bases, in that order; junction bases with no gene match: 10. This CDR3 reads CASSMLGRVEADTQYF. The DNA for the CDR3 is TGTGCCAGTAGTATGCTAGGGAGGGTTGAGGCAGATACGCAGTATTTT.

This clonotype was detected only a few times. The rearrangement uses TRBV10-3 and TRBJ2-1, with D unclear. The CDR3 is made up of 13 amino acids. CDR1 and CDR2 (germline): ENHRY, SYGVKD. V shed 0 bases and J shed 15 bases, with 15 bases lying between them. The CDR3 bases are TGTGCCATCAGTGAGTCGACTCTGGGCTCGGGGTTCTTC. Translation gives CAISESTLGSGFF.

There are a few counts of this clonotype. The CDR3 bases are TGTGCCAGCAGCCCGCGGGCTCAACTGTATGGCTACACCTTC. It yields the protein CASSPRAQLYGYTF. V gene TRBV11-2 combines with J gene TRBJ1-2; unclear D gene. Trimming took off 5 bases at V and 5 bases at J, with 15 bases between the two ends. Germline V lookup: CDR1 SGHAT, CDR2 FQNNGV. The CDR3 length is 14 residues.

The V gene is TRBV18, the J gene TRBJ2-4, with D possibly being TRBD1 (5 bases). V gave up 0 bases and J gave up 0 bases, with 15 bases separating them. There are 18 residues in the CDR3. Germline-derived CDR1 and CDR2 are KGHSH and LQKENI. CDR3 bases: TGTGCCAGCTCACCACCAATATGGCAGGGATTAGCCAAAAACATTCAGTACTTC. The encoded protein is CASSPPIWQGLAKNIQYF.

The sample holds one count of this clonotype. The chain employs TRBV19 and TRBJ1-5; 7 bases fit TRBD1. Germline CDR1 reads LNHDA; CDR2 reads SQIVND (reference sequence). V trimming: 4 bases; J trimming: 7 bases; junction bases outside the gene matches: 4. The CDR3 consists of 13 residues. CDR3 sequence (DNA): TGTGCCAGTAGTACAAAGACAGGGCAGCCCCAGCATTTT. It encodes CASSTKTGQPQHF.